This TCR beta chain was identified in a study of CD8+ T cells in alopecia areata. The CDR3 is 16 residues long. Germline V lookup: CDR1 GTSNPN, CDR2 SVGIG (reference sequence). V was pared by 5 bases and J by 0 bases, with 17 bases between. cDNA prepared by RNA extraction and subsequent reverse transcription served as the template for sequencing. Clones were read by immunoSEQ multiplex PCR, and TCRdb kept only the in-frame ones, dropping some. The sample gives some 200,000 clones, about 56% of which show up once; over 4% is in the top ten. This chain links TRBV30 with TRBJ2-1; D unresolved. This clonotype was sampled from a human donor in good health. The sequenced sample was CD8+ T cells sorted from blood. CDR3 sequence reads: CAWVIRLRSSYNEQFF. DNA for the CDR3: TGTGCCTGGGTTATTAGGTTGCGGAGCTCCTACAATGAGCAGTTCTTC.